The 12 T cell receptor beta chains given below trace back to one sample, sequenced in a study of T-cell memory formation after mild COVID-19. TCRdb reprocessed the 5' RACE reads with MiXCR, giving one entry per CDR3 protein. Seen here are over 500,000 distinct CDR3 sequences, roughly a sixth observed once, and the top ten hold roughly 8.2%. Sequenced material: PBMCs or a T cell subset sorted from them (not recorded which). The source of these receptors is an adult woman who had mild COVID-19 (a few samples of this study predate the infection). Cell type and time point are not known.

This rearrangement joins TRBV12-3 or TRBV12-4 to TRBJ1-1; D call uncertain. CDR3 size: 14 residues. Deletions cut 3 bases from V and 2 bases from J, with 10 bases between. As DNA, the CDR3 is TGTGCCAGCAGTTTTCCCGGAATTAACACTGAAGCTTTCTTT. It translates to CASSFPGINTEAFF.

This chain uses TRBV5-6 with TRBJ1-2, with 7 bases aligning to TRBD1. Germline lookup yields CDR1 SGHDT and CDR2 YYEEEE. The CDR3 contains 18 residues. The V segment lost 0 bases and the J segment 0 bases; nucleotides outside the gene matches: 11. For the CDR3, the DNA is TGTGCCAGCAGCTTGGGGCCTCCCCGGGACAGCGCTAACTATGGCTACACCTTC. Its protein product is CASSLGPPRDSANYGYTF.

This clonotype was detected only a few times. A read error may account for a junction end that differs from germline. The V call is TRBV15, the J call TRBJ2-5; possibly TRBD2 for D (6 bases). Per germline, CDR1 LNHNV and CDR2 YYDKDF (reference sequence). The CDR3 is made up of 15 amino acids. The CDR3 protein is CATSRDLVSREPPEF. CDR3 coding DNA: TGTGCCACCAGCAGAGATCTCGTATCACGGGAGCCGCCAGAATTC.

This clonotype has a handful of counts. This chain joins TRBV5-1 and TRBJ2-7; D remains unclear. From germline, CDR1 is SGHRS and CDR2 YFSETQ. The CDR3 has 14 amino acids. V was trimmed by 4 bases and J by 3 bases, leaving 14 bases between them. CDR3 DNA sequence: TGCGCCAGCAGCCGATCGACGGAAGTCTACGAGCAGTACTTC. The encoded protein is CASSRSTEVYEQYF.

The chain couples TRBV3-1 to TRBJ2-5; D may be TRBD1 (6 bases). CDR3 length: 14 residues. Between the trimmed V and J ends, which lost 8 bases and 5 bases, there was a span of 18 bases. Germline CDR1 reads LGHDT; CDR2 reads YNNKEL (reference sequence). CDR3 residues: CASWGTSGEETQYF. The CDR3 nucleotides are TGTGCCAGCTGGGGGACATCCGGTGAGGAGACCCAGTACTTC.

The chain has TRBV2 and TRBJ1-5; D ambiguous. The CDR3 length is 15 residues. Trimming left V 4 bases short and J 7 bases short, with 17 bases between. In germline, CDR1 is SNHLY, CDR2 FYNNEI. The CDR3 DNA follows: TGTGCCAGCAGTGGAGGGTTCGGGTTAAACCAGCCCCAGCATTTT. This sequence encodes CASSGGFGLNQPQHF.

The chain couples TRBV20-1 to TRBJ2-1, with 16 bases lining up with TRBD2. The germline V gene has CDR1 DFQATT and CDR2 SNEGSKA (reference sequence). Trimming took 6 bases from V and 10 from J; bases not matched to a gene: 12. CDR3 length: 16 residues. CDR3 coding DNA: TGCAGTGCCAGCGGGACTAGCGGGAGGGCCTCTGGGGAGCAGTTCTTC. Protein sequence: CSASGTSGRASGEQFF.

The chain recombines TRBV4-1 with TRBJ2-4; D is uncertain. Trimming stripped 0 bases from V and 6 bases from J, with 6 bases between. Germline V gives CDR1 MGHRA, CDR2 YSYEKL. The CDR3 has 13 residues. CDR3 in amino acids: CASSQEDGNIQYF. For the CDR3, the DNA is TGCGCCAGCAGCCAAGAGGACGGAAACATTCAGTACTTC.

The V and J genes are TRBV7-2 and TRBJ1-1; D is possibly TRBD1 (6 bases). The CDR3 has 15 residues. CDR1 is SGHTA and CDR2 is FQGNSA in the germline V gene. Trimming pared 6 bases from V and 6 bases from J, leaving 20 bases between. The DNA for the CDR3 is TGTGCCAGCAGAATCGAGGGGGTCGCGGTCCCTGAAGCTTTCTTT. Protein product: CASRIEGVAVPEAFF.

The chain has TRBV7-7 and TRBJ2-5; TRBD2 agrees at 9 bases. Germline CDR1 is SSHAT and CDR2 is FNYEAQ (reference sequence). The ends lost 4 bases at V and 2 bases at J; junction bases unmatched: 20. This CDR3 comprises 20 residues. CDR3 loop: CASSSGLASGASRPQETQYF. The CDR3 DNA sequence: TGTGCCAGCAGCTCCGGGTTGGCTAGCGGGGCGAGCCGGCCGCAAGAGACCCAGTACTTC. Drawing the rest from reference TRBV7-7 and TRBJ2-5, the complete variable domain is GAGVSQSPRYKVTKRGQDVTLRCDPISSHATLYWYQQALGQGPEFLTYFNYEAQPDKSGLPSDRFSAERPEGSISTLTIQRTEQRDSAMYRCASSSGLASGASRPQETQYFGPGTRLLVL.

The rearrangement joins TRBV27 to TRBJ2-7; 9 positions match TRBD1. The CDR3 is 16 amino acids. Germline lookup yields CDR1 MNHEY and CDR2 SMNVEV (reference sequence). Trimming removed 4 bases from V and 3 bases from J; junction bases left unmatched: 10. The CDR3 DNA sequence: TGTGCCAGCAGTTCACACTTGACAGGGGGAGGCTACGAGCAGTACTTC. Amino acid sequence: CASSSHLTGGGYEQYF.

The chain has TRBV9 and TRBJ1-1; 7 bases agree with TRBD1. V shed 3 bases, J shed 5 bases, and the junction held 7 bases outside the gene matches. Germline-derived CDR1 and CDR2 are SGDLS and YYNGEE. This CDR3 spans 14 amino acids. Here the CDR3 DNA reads TGTGCCAGCAGCGCGCGACAGGGTGTAACTGAAGCTTTCTTT. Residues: CASSARQGVTEAFF. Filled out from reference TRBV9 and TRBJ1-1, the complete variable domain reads DSGVTQTPKHLITATGQRVTLRCSPRSGDLSVYWYQQSLDQGLQFLIQYYNGEERAKGNILERFSAQQFPDLHSELNLSSLELGDSALYFCASSARQGVTEAFFGQGTRLTVV.